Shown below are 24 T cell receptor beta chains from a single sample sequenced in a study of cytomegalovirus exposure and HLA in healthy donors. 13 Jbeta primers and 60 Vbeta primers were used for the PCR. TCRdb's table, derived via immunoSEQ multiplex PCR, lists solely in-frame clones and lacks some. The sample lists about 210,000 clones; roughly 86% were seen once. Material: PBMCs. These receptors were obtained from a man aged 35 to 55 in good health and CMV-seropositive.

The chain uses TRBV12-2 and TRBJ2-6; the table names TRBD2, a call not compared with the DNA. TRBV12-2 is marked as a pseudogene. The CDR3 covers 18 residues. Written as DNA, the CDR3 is TGTGCAAGTCGCTGTGAAGGACTTACGCCCTCTGGGGCCAACGTCCTGACTTTC. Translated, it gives CASRCEGLTPSGANVLTF.

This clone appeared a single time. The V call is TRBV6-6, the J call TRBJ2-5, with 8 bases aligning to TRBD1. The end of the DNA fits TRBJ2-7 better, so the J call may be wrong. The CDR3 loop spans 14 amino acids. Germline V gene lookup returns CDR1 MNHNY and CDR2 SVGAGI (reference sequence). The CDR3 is CASAGTGFYHEQYF. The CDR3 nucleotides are TGTGCCAGCGCCGGGACAGGTTTTTATCACGAGCAGTACTTC.

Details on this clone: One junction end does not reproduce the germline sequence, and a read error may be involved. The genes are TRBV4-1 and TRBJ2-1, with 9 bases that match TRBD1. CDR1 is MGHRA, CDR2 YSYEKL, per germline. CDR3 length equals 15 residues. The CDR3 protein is CASSQGPTGGSEQFF. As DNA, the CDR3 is TGTGCCAGCAGCCAAGGTCCGACAGGGGGGAGTGAGCAGTTCTTC.

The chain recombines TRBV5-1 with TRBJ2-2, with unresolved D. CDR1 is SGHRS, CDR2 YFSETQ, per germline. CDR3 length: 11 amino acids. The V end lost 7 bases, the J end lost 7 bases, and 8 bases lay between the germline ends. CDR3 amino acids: CASSDNGELFF. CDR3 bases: TGCGCCAGCTCCGACAACGGGGAGCTGTTTTTT.

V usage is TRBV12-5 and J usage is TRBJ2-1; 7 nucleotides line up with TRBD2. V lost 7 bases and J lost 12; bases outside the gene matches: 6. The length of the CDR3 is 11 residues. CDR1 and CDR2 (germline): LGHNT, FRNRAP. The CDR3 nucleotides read TGTGCTAGTGCCGGAGCGGGGCTGCAGTTCTTC. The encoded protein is CASAGAGLQFF.

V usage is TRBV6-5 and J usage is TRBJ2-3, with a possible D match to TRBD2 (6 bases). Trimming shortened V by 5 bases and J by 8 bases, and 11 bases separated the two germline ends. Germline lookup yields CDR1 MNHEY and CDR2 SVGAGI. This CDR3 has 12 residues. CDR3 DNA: TGTGCCAGCAGTCCCCCCGGGGGTACGCAGTATTTT. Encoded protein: CASSPPGGTQYF.

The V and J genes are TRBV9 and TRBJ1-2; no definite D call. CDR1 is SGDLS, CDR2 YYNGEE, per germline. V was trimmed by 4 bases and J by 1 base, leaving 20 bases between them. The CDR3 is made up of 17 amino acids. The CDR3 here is CASSPELKPRINYGYTF. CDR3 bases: TGTGCCAGCAGCCCTGAACTTAAGCCGAGGATTAACTATGGCTACACCTTC.

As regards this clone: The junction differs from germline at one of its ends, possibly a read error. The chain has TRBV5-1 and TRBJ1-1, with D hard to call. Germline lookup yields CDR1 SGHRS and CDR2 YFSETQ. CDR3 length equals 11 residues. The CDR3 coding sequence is TGCGCCAGCAGCTTAAACAGTGAAGCTTTCTTT. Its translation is CASSLNSEAFF.

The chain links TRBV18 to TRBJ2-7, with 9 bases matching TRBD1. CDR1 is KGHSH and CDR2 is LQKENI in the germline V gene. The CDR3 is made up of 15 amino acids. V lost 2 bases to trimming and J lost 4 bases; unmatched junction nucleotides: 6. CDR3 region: CASSPGTGPRYEQYF. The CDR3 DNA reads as TGTGCCAGCTCACCAGGGACAGGGCCTCGATACGAGCAGTACTTC.

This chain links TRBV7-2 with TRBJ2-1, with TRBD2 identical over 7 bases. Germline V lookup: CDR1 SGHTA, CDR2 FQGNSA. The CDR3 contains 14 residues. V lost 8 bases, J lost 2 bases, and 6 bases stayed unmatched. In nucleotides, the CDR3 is TGTGCCAGCCGCGGGGGAGGGCCCTACAATGAGCAGTTCTTC. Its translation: CASRGGGPYNEQFF.

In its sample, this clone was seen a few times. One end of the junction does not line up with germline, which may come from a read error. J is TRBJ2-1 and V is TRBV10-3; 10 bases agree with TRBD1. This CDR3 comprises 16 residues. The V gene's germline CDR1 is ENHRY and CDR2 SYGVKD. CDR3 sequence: CAISQSGTGVYNEQFF. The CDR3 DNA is TGTGCCATCAGTCAGTCCGGGACAGGGGTTTACAATGAGCAGTTCTTC.

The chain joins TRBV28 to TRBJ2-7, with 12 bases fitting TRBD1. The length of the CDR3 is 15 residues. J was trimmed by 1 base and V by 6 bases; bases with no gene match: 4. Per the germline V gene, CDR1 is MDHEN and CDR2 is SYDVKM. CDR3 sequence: CASRKGQGASYEQYF. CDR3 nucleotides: TGTGCCAGCAGGAAGGGACAGGGGGCTTCCTACGAGCAGTACTTC.

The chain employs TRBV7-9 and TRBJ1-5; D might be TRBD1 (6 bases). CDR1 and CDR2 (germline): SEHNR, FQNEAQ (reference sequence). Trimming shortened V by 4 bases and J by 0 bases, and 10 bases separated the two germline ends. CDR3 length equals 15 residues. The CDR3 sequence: CASSSADSSNQPQHF. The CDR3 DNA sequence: TGTGCCAGCAGCTCCGCGGACAGTAGCAATCAGCCCCAGCATTTT.

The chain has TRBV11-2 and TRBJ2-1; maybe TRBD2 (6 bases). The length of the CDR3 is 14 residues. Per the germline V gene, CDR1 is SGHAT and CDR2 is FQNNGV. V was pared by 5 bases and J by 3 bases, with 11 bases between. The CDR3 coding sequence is TGTGCCAGCAGCCCCCGACTAGGCTACAATGAGCAGTTCTTC. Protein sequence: CASSPRLGYNEQFF.

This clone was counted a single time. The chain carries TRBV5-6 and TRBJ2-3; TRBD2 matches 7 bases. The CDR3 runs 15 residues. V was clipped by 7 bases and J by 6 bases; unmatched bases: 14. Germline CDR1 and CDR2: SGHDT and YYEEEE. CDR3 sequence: CASQAWWRESDTQYF. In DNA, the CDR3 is TGTGCCAGCCAAGCTTGGTGGCGGGAGTCGGATACGCAGTATTTT.

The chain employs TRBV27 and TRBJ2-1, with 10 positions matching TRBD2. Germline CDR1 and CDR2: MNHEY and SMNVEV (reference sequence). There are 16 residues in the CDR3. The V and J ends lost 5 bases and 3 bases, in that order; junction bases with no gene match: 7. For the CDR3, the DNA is TGTGCCAGCAGTCCCCTAGCGGGGGACCGCTACAATGAGCAGTTCTTC. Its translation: CASSPLAGDRYNEQFF.

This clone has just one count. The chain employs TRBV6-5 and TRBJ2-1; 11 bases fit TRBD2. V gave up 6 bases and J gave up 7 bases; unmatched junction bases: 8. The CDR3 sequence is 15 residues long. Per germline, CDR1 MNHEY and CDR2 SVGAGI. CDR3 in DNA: TGTGCCAGCAGCCAAACTAGCGGGAGTTATAATGAGCAGTTCTTC. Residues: CASSQTSGSYNEQFF.

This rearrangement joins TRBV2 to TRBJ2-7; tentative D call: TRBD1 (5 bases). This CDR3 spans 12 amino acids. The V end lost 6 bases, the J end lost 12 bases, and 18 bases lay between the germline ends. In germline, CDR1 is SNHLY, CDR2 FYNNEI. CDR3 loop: CASRETVGAMYF. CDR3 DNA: TGTGCCAGCAGAGAGACAGTGGGTGCTATGTACTTC.

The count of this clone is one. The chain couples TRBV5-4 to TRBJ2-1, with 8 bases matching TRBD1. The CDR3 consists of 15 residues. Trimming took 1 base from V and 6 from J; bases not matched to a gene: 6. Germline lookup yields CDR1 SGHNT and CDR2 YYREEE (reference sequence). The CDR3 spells CASSLQGAPVNEQFF. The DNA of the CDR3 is TGTGCCAGCAGCTTGCAGGGGGCGCCTGTCAATGAGCAGTTCTTC.

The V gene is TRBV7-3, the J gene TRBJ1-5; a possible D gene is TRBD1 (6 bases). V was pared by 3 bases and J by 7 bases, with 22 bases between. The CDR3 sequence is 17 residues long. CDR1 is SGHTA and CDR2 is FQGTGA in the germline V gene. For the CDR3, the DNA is TGTGCCAGCAGCTTTAGGGGGTGGGCAGGGGCTCCCCAGCCCCAGCATTTT. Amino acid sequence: CASSFRGWAGAPQPQHF.

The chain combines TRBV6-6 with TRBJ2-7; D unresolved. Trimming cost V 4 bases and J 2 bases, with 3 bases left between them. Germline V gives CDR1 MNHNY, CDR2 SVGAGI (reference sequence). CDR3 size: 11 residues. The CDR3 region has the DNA TGTGCCAGCAGTTCTGCCTACGAGCAGTACTTC. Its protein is CASSSAYEQYF.

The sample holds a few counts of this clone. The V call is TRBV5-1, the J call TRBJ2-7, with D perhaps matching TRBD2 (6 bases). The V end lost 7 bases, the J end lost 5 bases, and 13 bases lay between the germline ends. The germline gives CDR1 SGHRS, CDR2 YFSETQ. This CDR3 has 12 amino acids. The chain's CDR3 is CASGRGFDEQYF. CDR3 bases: TGCGCCAGCGGTCGGGGGTTCGACGAGCAGTACTTC.

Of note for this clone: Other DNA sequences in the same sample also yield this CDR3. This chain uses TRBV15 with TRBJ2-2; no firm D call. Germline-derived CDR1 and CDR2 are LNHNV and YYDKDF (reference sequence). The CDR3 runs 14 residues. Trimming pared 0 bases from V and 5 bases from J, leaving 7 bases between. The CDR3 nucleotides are TGTGCCACCAGCAGAGATAGAGGTACCGGGGAGCTGTTTTTT. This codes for CATSRDRGTGELFF. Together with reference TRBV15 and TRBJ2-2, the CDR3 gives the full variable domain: DAMVIQNPRYQVTQFGKPVTLSCSQTLNHNVMYWYQQKSSQAPKLLFHYYDKDFNNEADTPDNFQSRRPNTSFCFLDIRSPGLGDTAMYLCATSRDRGTGELFFGEGSRLTVL.

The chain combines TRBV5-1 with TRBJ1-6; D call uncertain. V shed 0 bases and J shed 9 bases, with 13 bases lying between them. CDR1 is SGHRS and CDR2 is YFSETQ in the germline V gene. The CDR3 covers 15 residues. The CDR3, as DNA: TGCGCCAGCAGCTTGGAGGCAGGCCCTCTTTCACCCCTCCACTTT. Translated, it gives CASSLEAGPLSPLHF.